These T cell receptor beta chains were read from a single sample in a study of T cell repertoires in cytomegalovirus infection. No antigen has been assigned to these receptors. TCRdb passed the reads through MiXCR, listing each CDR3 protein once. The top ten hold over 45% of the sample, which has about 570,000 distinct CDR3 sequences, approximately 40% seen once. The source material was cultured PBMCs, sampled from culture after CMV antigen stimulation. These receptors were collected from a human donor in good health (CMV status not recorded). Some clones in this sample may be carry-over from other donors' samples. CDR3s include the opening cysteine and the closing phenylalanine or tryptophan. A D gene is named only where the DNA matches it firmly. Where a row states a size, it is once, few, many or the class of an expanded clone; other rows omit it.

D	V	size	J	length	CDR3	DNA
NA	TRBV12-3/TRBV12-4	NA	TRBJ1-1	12	CASSLAWREAFF	TGTGCCAGCAGTTTAGCATGGCGTGAAGCTTTCTTT
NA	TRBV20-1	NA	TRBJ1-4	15	CSARDRRRVGEKLFF	TGCAGTGCTAGAGATCGGCGCAGGGTAGGGGAAAAACTGTTTTTT
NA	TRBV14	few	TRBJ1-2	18	CASSQNDPRRGGDYGYTF	TGTGCCAGCAGCCAGAACGACCCGCGACGGGGAGGAGACTATGGCTACACCTTC
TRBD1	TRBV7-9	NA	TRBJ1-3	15	CASSFERGQGDTIYF	TGTGCCAGCAGCTTTGAGCGGGGACAGGGGGACACCATATATTTT
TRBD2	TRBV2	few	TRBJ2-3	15	CASGRGLAGGHTQYF	TGTGCCAGCGGTCGAGGACTAGCGGGAGGGCATACGCAGTATTTT
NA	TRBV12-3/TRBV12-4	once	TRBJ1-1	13	CASSLLPETEAFF	TGTGCCAGCAGTTTATTGCCGGAGACTGAAGCTTTCTTT
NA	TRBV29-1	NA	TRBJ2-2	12	CSAFGGTGELFF	TGCAGCGCCTTCGGAGGAACCGGGGAGCTGTTTTTT
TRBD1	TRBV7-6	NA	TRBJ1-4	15	CASSLAGTGEAKLFF	TGTGCCAGCAGCTTAGCTGGGACAGGGGAGGCAAAACTGTTTTTT
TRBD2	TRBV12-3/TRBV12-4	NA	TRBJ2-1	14	CASWLAGHYNEQFF	TGTGCCAGCTGGCTAGCGGGTCACTACAATGAGCAGTTCTTC
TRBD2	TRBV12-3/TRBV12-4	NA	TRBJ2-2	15	CASWGGNRHTGELFF	TGTGCCAGCTGGGGGGGGAATCGGCACACCGGGGAGCTGTTTTTT
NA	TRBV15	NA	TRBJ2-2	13	CATSRHRVGELFF	TGTGCCACCAGCAGACATCGGGTCGGGGAGCTGTTTTTT
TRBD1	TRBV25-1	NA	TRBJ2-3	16	CASRPPSGQGTDTQYF	TGTGCCAGCAGACCTCCATCGGGACAGGGCACAGATACGCAGTATTTT
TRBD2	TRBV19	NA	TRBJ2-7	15	CASSISAGVGSEQYF	TGTGCCAGTAGTATATCAGCGGGAGTAGGGTCCGAGCAGTACTTC
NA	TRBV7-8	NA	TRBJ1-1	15	CASSPGGLPAAEAFF	TGTGCCAGCAGCCCGGGGGGACTTCCCGCTGCTGAAGCTTTCTTT
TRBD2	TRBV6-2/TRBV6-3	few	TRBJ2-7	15	CASSWASGGTYEQYF	TGTGCCAGCAGTTGGGCTAGCGGAGGGACCTACGAGCAGTACTTC
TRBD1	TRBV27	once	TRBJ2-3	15	CASRPGTGFVDTQYF	TGTGCCAGCCGCCCCGGGACAGGGTTCGTAGATACGCAGTATTTT
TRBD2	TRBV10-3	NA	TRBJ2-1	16	CATTSGRAGSYNEQFF	TGTGCCACGACTAGCGGGAGGGCCGGGTCCTACAATGAGCAGTTCTTC
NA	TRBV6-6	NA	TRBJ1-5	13	CASSSLGGNPQHF	TGTGCCAGCAGTTCCCTAGGTGGGAATCCCCAGCATTTT
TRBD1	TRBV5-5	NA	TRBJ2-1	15	CASSLQSQGDNEQFF	TGTGCCAGCAGCTTGCAGTCACAGGGGGACAATGAGCAGTTCTTC
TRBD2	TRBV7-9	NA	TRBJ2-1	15	CASSTPGLAGREQFF	TGTGCCAGCAGCACGCCGGGACTAGCGGGCCGAGAGCAGTTCTTC
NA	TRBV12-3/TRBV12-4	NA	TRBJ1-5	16	CASSLVGGRSNQPQHF	TGTGCCAGCAGTTTAGTTGGCGGCAGGAGCAATCAGCCCCAGCATTTT
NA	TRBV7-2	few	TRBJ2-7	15	CASSLASSATYEQYF	TGTGCCAGCAGCTTAGCGTCTAGCGCCACCTACGAGCAGTACTTC
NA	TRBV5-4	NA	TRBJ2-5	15	CASSLGVHTGGTQYF	TGTGCCAGCAGCTTAGGGGTTCATACTGGGGGGACCCAGTACTTC
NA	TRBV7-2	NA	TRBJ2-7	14	CASSPPGGTYEQDF	TGTGCCAGCAGCCCCCCTGGGGGAACCTACGAGCAGGACTTC
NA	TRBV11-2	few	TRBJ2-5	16	CASSSGTFYSQETQYF	TGTGCCAGCAGCTCCGGGACTTTCTACTCTCAAGAGACCCAGTACTTC
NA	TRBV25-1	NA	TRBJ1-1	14	CASSEDRGPGRAFF	TGTGCCAGCAGTGAAGACCGGGGGCCGGGTCGCGCTTTCTTT
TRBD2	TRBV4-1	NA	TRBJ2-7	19	CASSPLPGLADFTSYEQYF	TGCGCCAGCAGCCCACTACCGGGACTAGCGGACTTCACGAGCTACGAGCAGTACTTC
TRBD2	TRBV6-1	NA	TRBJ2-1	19	CASRLVWLADPSSYNEQFF	TGTGCCAGCAGGCTAGTGTGGCTAGCGGACCCCAGCTCCTACAATGAGCAGTTCTTC
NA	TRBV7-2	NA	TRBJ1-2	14	CASSLVSRDYGYTF	TGTGCCAGCAGCTTAGTTAGCAGGGACTATGGCTACACCTTC
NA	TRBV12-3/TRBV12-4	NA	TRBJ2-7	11	CASSFLVEQYF	TGTGCCAGCAGTTTTCTAGTCGAGCAGTACTTC
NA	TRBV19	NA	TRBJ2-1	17	CASSISGTARWASSQFF	TGTGCCAGTAGTATTTCGGGGACCGCCAGATGGGCAAGTTCGCAGTTCTTC
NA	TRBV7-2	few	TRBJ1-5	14	CASSSAVQNQPQHF	TGTGCCAGCAGTTCGGCCGTTCAGAATCAGCCCCAGCATTTT
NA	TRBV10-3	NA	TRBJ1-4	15	CAIRPGTGVNEKLFF	TGTGCCATCAGGCCAGGGACCGGGGTAAATGAAAAACTGTTTTTT
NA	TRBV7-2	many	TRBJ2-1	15	CASTISPPLGNEQFF	TGTGCCAGCACCATATCCCCCCCCTTGGGCAATGAGCAGTTCTTC
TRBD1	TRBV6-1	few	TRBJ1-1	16	CASSPRTGRMNTEAFF	TGTGCCAGCAGTCCTCGGACAGGGAGGATGAACACTGAAGCTTTCTTT
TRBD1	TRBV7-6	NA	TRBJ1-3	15	CASSATGGASNTIYF	TGTGCCAGCAGCGCAACAGGGGGCGCATCTAACACCATATATTTT
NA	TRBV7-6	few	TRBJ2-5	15	CASSLSVRRWETQYF	TGTGCCAGCAGCTTATCGGTTAGAAGATGGGAGACCCAGTACTTC
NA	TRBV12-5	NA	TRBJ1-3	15	CASGVPPPGGNTIYF	TGTGCTAGTGGTGTCCCCCCTCCGGGTGGAAACACCATATATTTT
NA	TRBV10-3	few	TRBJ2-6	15	CAIRAAAFGANVLTF	TGTGCCATACGGGCCGCGGCCTTTGGGGCCAACGTCCTGACTTTC
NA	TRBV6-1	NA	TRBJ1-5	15	CASHPRGSSNQPQHF	TGTGCCAGCCACCCCAGGGGTTCGAGCAATCAGCCCCAGCATTTT
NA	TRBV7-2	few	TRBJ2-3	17	CASSSKGTPRETDTQYF	TGTGCCAGCAGCTCCAAGGGGACACCGAGGGAGACAGATACGCAGTATTTT
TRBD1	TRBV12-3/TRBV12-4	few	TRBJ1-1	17	CASSLIGTGYLDTEAFF	TGTGCCAGCAGTTTAATTGGGACAGGGTATTTAGACACTGAAGCTTTCTTT
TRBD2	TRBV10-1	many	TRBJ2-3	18	CASSEYWTSGGSTDTQYF	TGCGCCAGCAGTGAGTATTGGACTAGCGGAGGGAGCACAGATACGCAGTATTTT
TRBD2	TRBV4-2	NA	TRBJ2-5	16	CASSQDGRGELETQYF	TGTGCCAGCAGCCAAGACGGGCGGGGGGAGTTGGAGACCCAGTACTTC
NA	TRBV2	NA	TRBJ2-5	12	CACKGGGETQYF	TGTGCCTGCAAGGGAGGGGGGGAGACCCAGTACTTC
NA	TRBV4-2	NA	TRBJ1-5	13	CASSQDSNQPQHF	TGTGCCAGCAGCCAAGATAGCAATCAGCCCCAGCATTTT
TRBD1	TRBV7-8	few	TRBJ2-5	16	CASSFSLLSGGETQYF	TGTGCCAGCAGCTTCTCTTTGCTCTCAGGGGGCGAGACCCAGTACTTC
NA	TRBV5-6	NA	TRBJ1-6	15	CASSLAGRPNSPLHF	TGTGCCAGCAGCTTGGCCGGCAGGCCTAATTCACCCCTCCACTTT
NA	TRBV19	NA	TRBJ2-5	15	CASSIGGGYQETQYF	TGTGCCAGTAGTATAGGAGGGGGGTACCAAGAGACCCAGTACTTC
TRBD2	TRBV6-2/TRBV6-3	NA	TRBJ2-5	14	CASRISGGGETQYF	TGTGCCAGCAGAATTAGCGGGGGGGGCGAGACCCAGTACTTC
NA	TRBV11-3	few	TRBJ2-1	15	CASSLDPRPYNEQFF	TGTGCCAGCAGCTTAGACCCACGACCTTACAATGAGCAGTTCTTC
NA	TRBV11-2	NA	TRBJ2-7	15	CASSLGKDFRYEQYF	TGTGCCAGCAGCTTAGGGAAGGACTTTCGTTACGAGCAGTACTTC
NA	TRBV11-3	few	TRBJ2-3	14	CASSLGQPLHTQYF	TGTGCCAGCAGCTTAGGTCAGCCGCTACATACGCAGTATTTT
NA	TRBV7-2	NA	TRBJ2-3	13	CASSPGSSDTQYF	TGTGCCAGCAGTCCAGGGAGTTCAGATACGCAGTATTTT